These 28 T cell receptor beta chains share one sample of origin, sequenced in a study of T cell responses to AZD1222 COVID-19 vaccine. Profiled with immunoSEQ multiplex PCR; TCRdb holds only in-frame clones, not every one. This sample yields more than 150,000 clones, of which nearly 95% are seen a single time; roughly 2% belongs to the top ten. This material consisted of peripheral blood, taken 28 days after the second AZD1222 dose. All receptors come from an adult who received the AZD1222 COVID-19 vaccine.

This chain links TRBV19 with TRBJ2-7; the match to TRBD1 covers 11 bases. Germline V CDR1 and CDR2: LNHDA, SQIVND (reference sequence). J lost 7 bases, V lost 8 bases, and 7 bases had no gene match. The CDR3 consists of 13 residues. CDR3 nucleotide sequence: TGTGCCAGTCGCGGACAGGGGGCTTGGGAGCAGTACTTC. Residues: CASRGQGAWEQYF.

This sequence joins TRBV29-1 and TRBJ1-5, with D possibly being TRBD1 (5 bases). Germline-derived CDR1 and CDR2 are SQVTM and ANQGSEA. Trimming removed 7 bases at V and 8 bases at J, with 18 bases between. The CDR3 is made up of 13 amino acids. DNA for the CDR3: TGCAGCGACCTAGACCCTTGGGGGGAGCCCCAGCATTTT. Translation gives CSDLDPWGEPQHF.

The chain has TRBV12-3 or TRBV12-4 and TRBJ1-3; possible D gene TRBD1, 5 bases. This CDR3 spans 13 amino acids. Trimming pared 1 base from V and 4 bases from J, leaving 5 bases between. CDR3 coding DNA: TGTGCCAGCAGTTTAGGGACAGGAAACACCATATATTTT. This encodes CASSLGTGNTIYF.

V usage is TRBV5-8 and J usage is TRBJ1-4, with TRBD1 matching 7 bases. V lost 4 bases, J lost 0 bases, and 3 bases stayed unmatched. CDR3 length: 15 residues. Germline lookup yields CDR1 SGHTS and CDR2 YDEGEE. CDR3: CASSLGTATNEKLFF. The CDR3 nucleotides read TGTGCCAGCAGCCTCGGGACAGCAACTAATGAAAAACTGTTTTTT.

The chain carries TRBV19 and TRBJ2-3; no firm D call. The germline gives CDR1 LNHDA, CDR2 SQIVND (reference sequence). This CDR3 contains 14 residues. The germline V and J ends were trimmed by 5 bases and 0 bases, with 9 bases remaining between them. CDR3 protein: CASSPSTSTDTQYF. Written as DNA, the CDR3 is TGTGCCAGTAGTCCCAGCACCAGCACAGATACGCAGTATTTT.

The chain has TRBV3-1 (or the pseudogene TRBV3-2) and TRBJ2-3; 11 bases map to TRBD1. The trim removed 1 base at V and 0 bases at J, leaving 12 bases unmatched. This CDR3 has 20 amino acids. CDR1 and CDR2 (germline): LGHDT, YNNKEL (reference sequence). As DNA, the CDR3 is TGTGCCAGCAGCCAAGTAATGGACAGGGGGCTTTCCTCTAGCACAGATACGCAGTATTTT. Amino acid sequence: CASSQVMDRGLSSSTDTQYF.

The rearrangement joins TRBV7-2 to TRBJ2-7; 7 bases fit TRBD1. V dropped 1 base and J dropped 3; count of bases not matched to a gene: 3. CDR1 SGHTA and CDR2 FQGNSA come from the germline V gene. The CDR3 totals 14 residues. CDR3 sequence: CASSLDRQGYEQYF. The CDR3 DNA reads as TGTGCCAGCAGCTTAGACCGACAGGGCTACGAGCAGTACTTC.

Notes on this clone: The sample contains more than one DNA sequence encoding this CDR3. In nucleotides, the CDR3 is TGTGCCAGCAGTGAAACAGGGGGCTATGGCTACACCTTC. It encodes CASSETGGYGYTF. This sequence joins TRBV6-1 and TRBJ1-2; 8 bases are a match to TRBD1. The V gene's germline CDR1 is MNHNS and CDR2 SASEGT. The CDR3 has 13 residues. Germline trimming cut 2 bases from V and 4 bases from J; bases unmatched to any gene: 0.

CDR3 DNA sequence: TGTGCCAGCAGTGATGGGCAGGGGGGGTCCAAAAACATTCAGTACTTC. Translating gives CASSDGQGGSKNIQYF. The V call is TRBV2, the J call TRBJ2-4; D might be TRBD1 or TRBD2, each matching 7 bases. Germline lookup yields CDR1 SNHLY and CDR2 FYNNEI. This CDR3 is built from 16 residues. Trimming removed 3 bases from V and 2 bases from J, with 14 bases in between.

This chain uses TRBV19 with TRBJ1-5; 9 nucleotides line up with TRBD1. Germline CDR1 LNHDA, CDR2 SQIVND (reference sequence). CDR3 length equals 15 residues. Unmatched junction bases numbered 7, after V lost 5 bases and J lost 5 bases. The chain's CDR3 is CASSSAQGADQPQHF. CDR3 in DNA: TGTGCCAGTAGTTCCGCACAGGGGGCTGATCAGCCCCAGCATTTT.

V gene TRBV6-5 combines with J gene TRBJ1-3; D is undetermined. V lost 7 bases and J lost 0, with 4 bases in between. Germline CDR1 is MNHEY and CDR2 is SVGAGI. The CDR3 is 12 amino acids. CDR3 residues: CASTGSGNTIYF. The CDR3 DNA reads TGTGCCAGCACGGGCTCTGGAAACACCATATATTTT.

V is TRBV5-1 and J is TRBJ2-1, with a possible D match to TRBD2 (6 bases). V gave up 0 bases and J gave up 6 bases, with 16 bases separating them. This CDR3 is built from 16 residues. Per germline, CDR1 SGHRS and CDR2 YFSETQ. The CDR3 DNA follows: TGCGCCAGCAGCTTGGGTTGGACTATACCCTCCAATGAGCAGTTCTTC. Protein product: CASSLGWTIPSNEQFF.

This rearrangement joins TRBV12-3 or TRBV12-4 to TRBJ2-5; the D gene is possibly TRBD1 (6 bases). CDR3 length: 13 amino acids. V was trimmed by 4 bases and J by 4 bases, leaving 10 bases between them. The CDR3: CASSYGTRETQYF. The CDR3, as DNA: TGTGCCAGCAGTTACGGGACACGAGAGACCCAGTACTTC.

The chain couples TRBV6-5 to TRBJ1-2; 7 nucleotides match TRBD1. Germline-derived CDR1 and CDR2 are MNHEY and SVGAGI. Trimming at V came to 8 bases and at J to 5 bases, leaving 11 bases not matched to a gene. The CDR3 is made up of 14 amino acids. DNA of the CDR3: TGTGCCAGCCTGCTAATAGGGGGCGTGTATGGCTACACCTTC. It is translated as CASLLIGGVYGYTF.

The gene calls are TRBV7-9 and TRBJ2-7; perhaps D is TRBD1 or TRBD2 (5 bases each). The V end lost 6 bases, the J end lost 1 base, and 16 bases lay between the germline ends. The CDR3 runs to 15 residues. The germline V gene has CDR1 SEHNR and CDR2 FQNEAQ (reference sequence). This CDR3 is CASSPPGAASYEQYF. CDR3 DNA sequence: TGTGCCAGCAGTCCCCCCGGGGCGGCATCCTACGAGCAGTACTTC.

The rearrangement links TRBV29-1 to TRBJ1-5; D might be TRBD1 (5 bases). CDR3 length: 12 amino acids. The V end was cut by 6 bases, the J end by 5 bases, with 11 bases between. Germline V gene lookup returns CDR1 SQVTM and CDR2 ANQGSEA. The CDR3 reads CSVGRGDQPQHF. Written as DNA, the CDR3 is TGCAGCGTGGGAAGGGGAGATCAGCCCCAGCATTTT.

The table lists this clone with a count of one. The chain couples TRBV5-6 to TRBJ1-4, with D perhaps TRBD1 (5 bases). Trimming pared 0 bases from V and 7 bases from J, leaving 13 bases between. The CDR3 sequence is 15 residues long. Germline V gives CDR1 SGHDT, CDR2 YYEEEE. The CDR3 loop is CASSLGAGLGEKLFF. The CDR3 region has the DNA TGTGCCAGCAGCTTGGGTGCAGGGCTCGGTGAAAAACTGTTTTTT. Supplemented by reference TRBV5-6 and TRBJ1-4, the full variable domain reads DAGVTQSPTHLIKTRGQQVTLRCSPKSGHDTVSWYQQALGQGPQFIFQYYEEEERQRGNFPDRFSGHQFPNYSSELNVNALLLGDSALYLCASSLGAGLGEKLFFGSGTQLSVL.

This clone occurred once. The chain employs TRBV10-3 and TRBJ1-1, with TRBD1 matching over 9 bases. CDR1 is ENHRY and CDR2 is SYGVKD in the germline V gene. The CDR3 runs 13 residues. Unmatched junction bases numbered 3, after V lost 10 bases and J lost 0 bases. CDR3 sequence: CATGQGLNTEAFF. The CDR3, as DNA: TGTGCCACGGGACAGGGCCTGAACACTGAAGCTTTCTTT.

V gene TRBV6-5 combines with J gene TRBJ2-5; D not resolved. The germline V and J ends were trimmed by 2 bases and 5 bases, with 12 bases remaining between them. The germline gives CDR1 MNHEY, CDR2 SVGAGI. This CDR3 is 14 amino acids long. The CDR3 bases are TGTGCCAGCAGTTACCTTAACGGTGCTGAGACCCAGTACTTC. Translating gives CASSYLNGAETQYF.

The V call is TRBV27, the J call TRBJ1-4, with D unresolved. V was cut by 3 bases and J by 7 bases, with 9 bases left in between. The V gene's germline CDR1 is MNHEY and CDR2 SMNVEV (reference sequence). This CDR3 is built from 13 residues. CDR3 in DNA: TGTGCCAGCAGTTTTTGGTCAGGTGAAAAACTGTTTTTT. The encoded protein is CASSFWSGEKLFF.

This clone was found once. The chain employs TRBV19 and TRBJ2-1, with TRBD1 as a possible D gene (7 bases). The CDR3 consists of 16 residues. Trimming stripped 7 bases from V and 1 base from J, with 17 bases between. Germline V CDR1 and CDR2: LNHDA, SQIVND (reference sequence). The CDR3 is CASTHTGDSSYNEQFF. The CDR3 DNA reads TGTGCCAGTACCCACACGGGGGACAGTTCCTACAATGAGCAGTTCTTC.

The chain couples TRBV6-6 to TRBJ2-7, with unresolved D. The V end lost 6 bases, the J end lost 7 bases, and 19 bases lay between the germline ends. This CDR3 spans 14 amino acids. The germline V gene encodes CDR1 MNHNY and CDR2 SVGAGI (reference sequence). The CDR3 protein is CASSRDGASREQYF. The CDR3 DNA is TGTGCCAGCAGCCGAGATGGAGCCTCTAGGGAGCAGTACTTC.

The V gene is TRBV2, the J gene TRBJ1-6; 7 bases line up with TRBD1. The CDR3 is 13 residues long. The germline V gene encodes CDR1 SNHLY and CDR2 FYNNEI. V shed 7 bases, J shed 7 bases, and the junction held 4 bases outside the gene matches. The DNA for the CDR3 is TGTGCCAGCACTACGACAGGGAATTCACCCCTCCACTTT. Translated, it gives CASTTTGNSPLHF.

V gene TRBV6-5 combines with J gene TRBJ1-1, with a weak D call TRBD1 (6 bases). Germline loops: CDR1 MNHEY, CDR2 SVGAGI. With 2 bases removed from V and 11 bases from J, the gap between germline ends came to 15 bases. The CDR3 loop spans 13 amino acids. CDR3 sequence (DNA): TGTGCCAGCAGTTACGGCAGCGACAGGCGGGCTTTCTTT. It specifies CASSYGSDRRAFF.

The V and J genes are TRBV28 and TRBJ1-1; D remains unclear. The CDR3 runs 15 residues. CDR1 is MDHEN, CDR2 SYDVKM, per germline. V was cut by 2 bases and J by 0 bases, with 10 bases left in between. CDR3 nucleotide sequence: TGTGCCAGCAGTTTAGTGGATGGGATGAACACTGAAGCTTTCTTT. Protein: CASSLVDGMNTEAFF.

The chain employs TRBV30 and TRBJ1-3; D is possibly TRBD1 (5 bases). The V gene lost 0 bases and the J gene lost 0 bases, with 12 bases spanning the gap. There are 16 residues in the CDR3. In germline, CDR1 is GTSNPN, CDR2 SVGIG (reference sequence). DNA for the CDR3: TGTGCCTGGAGTGTCGGGGGTTCCGTCTCTGGAAACACCATATATTTT. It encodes CAWSVGGSVSGNTIYF.

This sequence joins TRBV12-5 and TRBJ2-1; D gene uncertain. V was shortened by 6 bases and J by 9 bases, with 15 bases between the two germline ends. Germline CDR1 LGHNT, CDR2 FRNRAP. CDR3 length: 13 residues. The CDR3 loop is CASGAEFTGEQFF. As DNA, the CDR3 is TGTGCTAGTGGCGCCGAATTCACTGGTGAGCAGTTCTTC.

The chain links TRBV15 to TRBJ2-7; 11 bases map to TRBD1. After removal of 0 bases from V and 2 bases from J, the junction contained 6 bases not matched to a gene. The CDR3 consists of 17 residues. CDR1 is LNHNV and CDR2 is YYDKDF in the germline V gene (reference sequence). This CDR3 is CATSRDPGQGGTYEQYF. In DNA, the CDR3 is TGTGCCACCAGCAGAGACCCGGGACAGGGGGGTACCTACGAGCAGTACTTC.